This T cell receptor (beta chain) is drawn from a study of cytotoxic CD8 clonotypes in ibrutinib-treated CLL. Study summary: The cohort had over ten relapsed/refractory and around 15 treatment-naive patients, 17 IGHV unmutated.

About this clone: Its cognate antigen is unknown.

Repertoires were generated with immunoSEQ multiplex PCR, while TCRdb's copy carries only in-frame clones and drops some. The table shows hundreds of thousands of clones, with roughly 80% occurring only once. The study, taken as a whole, reports: Clonality rose at ibrutinib response, held steady in sustained remission, and fell toward baseline at progression. The study found public clonotypes uncommon, contracting or stable on treatment. In comparison with age-matched healthy donors, baseline clonality was higher and tracked circulating CD8+ T-cell counts.

This material consisted of PBMCs, taken before ibrutinib treatment. This TCR derives from a human donor with chronic lymphocytic leukemia.

The CDR3 DNA sequence: TGTGCCAGCAGCGTACAGGGCCCACCACGCACAGATACGCAGTATTTT. Translated, it gives CASSVQGPPRTDTQYF. The V gene is TRBV7-2, the J gene TRBJ2-3; D is perhaps TRBD1 (6 bases). Between the trimmed V and J ends, which lost 5 bases and 1 base, there was a span of 16 bases. This CDR3 comprises 16 residues. From germline, CDR1 is SGHTA and CDR2 FQGNSA.